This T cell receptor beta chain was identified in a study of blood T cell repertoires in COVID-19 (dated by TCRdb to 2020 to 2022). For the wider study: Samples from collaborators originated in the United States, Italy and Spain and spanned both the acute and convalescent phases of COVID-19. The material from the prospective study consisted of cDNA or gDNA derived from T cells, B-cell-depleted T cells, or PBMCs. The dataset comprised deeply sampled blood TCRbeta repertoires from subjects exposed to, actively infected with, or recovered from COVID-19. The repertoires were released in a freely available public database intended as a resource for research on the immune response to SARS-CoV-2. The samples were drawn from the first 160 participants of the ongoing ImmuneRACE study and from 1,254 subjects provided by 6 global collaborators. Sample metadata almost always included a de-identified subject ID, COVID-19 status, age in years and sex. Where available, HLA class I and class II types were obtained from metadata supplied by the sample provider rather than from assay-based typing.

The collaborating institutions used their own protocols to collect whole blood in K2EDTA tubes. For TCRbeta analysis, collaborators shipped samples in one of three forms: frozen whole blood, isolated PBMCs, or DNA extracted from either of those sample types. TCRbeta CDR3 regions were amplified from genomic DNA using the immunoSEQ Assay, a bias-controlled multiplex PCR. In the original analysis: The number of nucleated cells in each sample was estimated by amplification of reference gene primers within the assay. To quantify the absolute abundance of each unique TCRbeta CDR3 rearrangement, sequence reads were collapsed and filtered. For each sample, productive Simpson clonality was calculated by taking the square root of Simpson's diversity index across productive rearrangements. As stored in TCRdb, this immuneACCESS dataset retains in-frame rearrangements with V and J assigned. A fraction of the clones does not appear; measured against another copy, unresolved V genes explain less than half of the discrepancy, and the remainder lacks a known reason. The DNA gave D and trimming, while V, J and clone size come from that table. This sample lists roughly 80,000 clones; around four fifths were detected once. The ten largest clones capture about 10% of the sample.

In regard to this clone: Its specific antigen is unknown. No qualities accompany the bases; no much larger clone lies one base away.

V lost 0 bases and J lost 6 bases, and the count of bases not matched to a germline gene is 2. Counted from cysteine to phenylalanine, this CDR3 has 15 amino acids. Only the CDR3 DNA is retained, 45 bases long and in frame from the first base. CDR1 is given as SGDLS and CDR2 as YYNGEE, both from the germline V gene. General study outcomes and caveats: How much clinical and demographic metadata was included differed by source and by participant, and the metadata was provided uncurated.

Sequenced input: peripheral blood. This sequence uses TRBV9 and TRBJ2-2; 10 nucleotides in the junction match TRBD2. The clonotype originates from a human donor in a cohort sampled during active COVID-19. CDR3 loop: CASSVEGTSAGELFF. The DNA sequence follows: TGTGCCAGCAGCGTAGAAGGGACTAGCGCCGGGGAGCTGTTTTTT.